Listed below are T cell receptor beta chains from one sample, sequenced in a study of blood T cell repertoires in COVID-19. Repertoires were generated with immunoSEQ multiplex PCR, while TCRdb's copy carries only in-frame clones and drops some. The table has approximately 110,000 clones, approximately 74% seen once. The material sequenced was peripheral blood. The receptors were sampled from an older man with COVID-19, enrolled during active disease. The CDR3 runs from the conserved cysteine through the conserved F or W. Fields, in order: V gene, J gene, CDR3 protein.

v_call: TRBV27; j_call: TRBJ2-2; cdr3_aa: CASSFQGSTGELFF
v_call: TRBV5-1; j_call: TRBJ1-2; cdr3_aa: CASSLEWGDRGGYTF
v_call: TRBV7-9; j_call: TRBJ2-7; cdr3_aa: CASSPSGGNEQYF
v_call: TRBV10-3; j_call: TRBJ2-3; cdr3_aa: CAIRNTLAGGSDTQYF
v_call: TRBV6-6; j_call: TRBJ2-7; cdr3_aa: CASSYSGGAAYEQYF
v_call: TRBV6-5; j_call: TRBJ1-1; cdr3_aa: CASLPSPGIEAFF
v_call: TRBV28; j_call: TRBJ1-2; cdr3_aa: CASTAPWTGLYGYTF
v_call: TRBV4-3; j_call: TRBJ1-6; cdr3_aa: CASSQDRDNSPLHF
v_call: TRBV14; j_call: TRBJ1-1; cdr3_aa: CASSLFPGVGNTEAFF
v_call: TRBV27; j_call: TRBJ1-6; cdr3_aa: CASSSSSGTENYYNSPLHF
v_call: TRBV4-2; j_call: TRBJ2-3; cdr3_aa: CASSQGGPNTDTQYF
v_call: TRBV29-1; j_call: TRBJ2-3; cdr3_aa: CSVEAYGSSWRTDTQYF
v_call: TRBV12-3/TRBV12-4; j_call: TRBJ2-4; cdr3_aa: CASSFEGVGIQYF
v_call: TRBV28; j_call: TRBJ2-5; cdr3_aa: CASSSGEGAQYF
v_call: TRBV6-2/TRBV6-3; j_call: TRBJ2-2; cdr3_aa: CASSLGSGRNTGELFF